The clone carrying this T cell receptor (beta chain) was seen a single time. Antigen specificity is unknown. Time point of the sample: pre-sensitization, week 0. Stated treatment: therapeutic diphenylcyclopropenone sensitization with weekly scalp DPC. Whole blood, unfractionated, served as the material for total RNA extraction. The library gave individual cDNA molecules unique molecular identifiers. TCRdb reprocessed the RACE reads with MiXCR, giving one entry per CDR3 protein. The sample includes some 200,000 distinct CDR3 sequences, roughly 30% of them seen just once. The data were obtained in a study of human T cells and chemical hapten exposure. Study-level points and caveats: Patch test score was positively correlated with the counts of PT1 expanded TCRs. No alteration of TCRs above 1 in 1000 frequency was seen with DPC sensitization.

The CDR3 has 12 amino acids. From germline, CDR1 is SQVTM and CDR2 ANQGSEA. With V trimmed by 3 bases and J by 9 bases, 3 bases remained unmatched. The chain employs TRBV29-1 and TRBJ2-1, with 9 bases aligning to TRBD2. The sequenced sample was whole blood, obtained in connection with sensitization to the hapten diphenylcyclopropenone (DPC). The sequence was obtained from a woman younger than 45 with alopecia areata. Some clones in this sample may be carry-over from other donors' samples. CDR3 protein: CSVELAGFEQFF. CDR3 sequence (DNA): TGCAGCGTTGAGCTAGCGGGGTTTGAGCAGTTCTTC.